Sequencing of this T cell receptor (beta chain) was carried out in a study of long-term antiretroviral therapy in people with HIV. Study background: Initial samples were collected about a decade before the 2015 immediate-ART recommendation. The study's findings and limits: Upon ART, diversity increased but remained lower than transplant donor controls. Information pertaining to ART adherence, viral resistance or therapeutic modifications was not obtained.

The libraries were made with immunoSEQ v3.0 at survey level. The protocol was immunoSEQ multiplex PCR, while the TCRdb copy is restricted to in-frame clones and leaves out a portion. Here the sample spans tens of thousands of clones, over 80% being singletons. CDR3 size: 16 residues. Germline loops: CDR1 MNHEY, CDR2 SVGAGI. Trimming at V came to 2 bases and at J to 4 bases, leaving 5 bases not matched to a gene. As regards this clone: The antigen remains undetermined.

Two or more post-ART PBMC samples, plus at least one pre-ART sample, were available for each donor. This chain links TRBV6-5 with TRBJ2-1, with 10 bases fitting TRBD2. The specimen comprised unsorted PBMCs, sampled 1 year after starting antiretroviral therapy. This receptor was obtained from a man younger than 35 with HIV. CDR3 loop: CASSYVGTSEYNEQFF. The CDR3 DNA reads TGTGCCAGCAGTTACGTCGGGACTAGCGAGTACAATGAGCAGTTCTTC.